The 3 T cell receptor beta chains below come from one sample, sequenced in a study of blood T cell repertoires in COVID-19. Using immunoSEQ multiplex PCR, the repertoire was profiled, and TCRdb retains in-frame clones only, with some absent. The repertoire holds under 200,000 clones, with around nine tenths as singletons. Material: peripheral blood. The receptors were sampled from a man younger than 35 with active or convalescent COVID-19.

The chain uses TRBV10-3 and TRBJ1-1; the match to TRBD1 covers 8 bases. The CDR3 runs to 14 residues. Germline CDR1 is ENHRY and CDR2 is SYGVKD. V was pared by 7 bases and J by 0 bases, with 4 bases of the junction left unmatched. The CDR3, as DNA: TGTGCCATCAAAAGGACAGGGATGAACACTGAAGCTTTCTTT. It encodes CAIKRTGMNTEAFF.

V usage is TRBV14 and J usage is TRBJ1-2; D is perhaps TRBD1 (6 bases). The CDR3 is 17 residues long. Germline CDR1 and CDR2: SGHDN and FVKESK. V was pared by 4 bases and J by 5 bases, with 23 bases between. The CDR3 DNA reads TGTGCCAGCAGCCTACCTCGAGGGCGGGGGGCGCATTATGGCTACACCTTC. It is translated as CASSLPRGRGAHYGYTF.

V is TRBV19 and J is TRBJ1-1; D is unclear. Germline lookup yields CDR1 LNHDA and CDR2 SQIVND (reference sequence). V was pared by 4 bases and J by 7 bases, with 10 bases between. The CDR3 is made up of 12 amino acids. CDR3 DNA sequence: TGTGCCAGTAGTACTTATGAGGGTGAAGCTTTCTTT. Its protein product is CASSTYEGEAFF.